Shown below are 17 T cell receptor beta chains from a single sample sequenced in a study of blood T cells in healthy people across ages (dated by TCRdb to about 2015). Library preparation was by 5' RACE. The instrument was an Illumina HiSeq 2500. A second PCR of about 7 to 12 cycles was performed with a sample-barcoded 5' primer and a J-beta primer mix. The public reads were reanalyzed by TCRdb: fastp trimming at Q25, MiXCR alignment, in-frame beta chains only. CDR3 protein sequences are deduplicated, and each keeps its most common genes and DNA. The sample table lists about 670,000 distinct CDR3 sequences, roughly two fifths of them with a count of one. 25% to 30% of the sample belongs to the ten largest clones. Sequenced input: blood. The receptors shown here come from a man at least 80 years old in good health.

The chain recombines TRBV7-9 with TRBJ1-2; D is uncertain. Germline CDR1 and CDR2: SEHNR and FQNEAQ (reference sequence). The germline V and J ends were trimmed by 7 bases and 7 bases, with 13 bases remaining between them. The CDR3 contains 12 residues. The CDR3 bases are TGTGCCAGCAACTCCGGTCGTGTTGGCTACACCTTC. It encodes CASNSGRVGYTF.

In its sample, this clonotype was seen a few times. This chain connects TRBV3-1 to TRBJ2-5; tentatively, D is TRBD2 (6 bases). Germline CDR1 is LGHDT and CDR2 is YNNKEL (reference sequence). With 6 bases removed from V and 0 bases from J, the gap between germline ends came to 17 bases. The CDR3 has 16 residues. The CDR3 bases are TGTGCCAGCAGACCATCCCCTAGCGAGGACCAAGAGACCCAGTACTTC. This translates into CASRPSPSEDQETQYF.

This clonotype was seen a handful of times. CDR3 DNA: TGCAGTGCTAGTGGTAGCTTTGATACGCAGTATTTT. This sequence encodes CSASGSFDTQYF. V usage is TRBV20-1 and J usage is TRBJ2-3; D remains unclear. Between the trimmed V and J ends, which lost 3 bases and 6 bases, there was a span of 10 bases. The CDR3 totals 12 residues. The germline V gene has CDR1 DFQATT and CDR2 SNEGSKA (reference sequence).

This clonotype showed up just a few times. The chain has TRBV11-2 and TRBJ2-7, with TRBD1 as a possible D gene (5 bases). The CDR3 runs to 16 residues. Trimming left V 0 bases short and J 5 bases short, with 17 bases between. Per the germline V gene, CDR1 is SGHAT and CDR2 is FQNNGV. The CDR3 sequence is CASSLDRWAGNHEQYF. For the CDR3, the DNA is TGTGCCAGCAGCTTAGATAGGTGGGCAGGGAACCACGAGCAGTACTTC.

The V and J genes are TRBV5-1 and TRBJ2-7; D is unclear. Germline CDR1 and CDR2: SGHRS and YFSETQ. The CDR3 is 13 residues long. V was trimmed by 0 bases and J by 6 bases, leaving 10 bases between them. CDR3 protein: CASSLEQASEQYF. The DNA of the CDR3 is TGCGCCAGCAGCTTGGAGCAGGCTAGCGAGCAGTACTTC.

This chain uses TRBV6-2 or TRBV6-3 with TRBJ2-7; no definite D call. The CDR3 loop spans 12 amino acids. Trimming removed 6 bases from V and 2 bases from J, with 8 bases in between. Germline loops: CDR1 MNHEY, CDR2 SVGEGT. CDR3 region: CASRNLPYEQYF. The DNA for the CDR3 is TGTGCCAGCAGGAACCTACCCTACGAGCAGTACTTC.

The chain recombines TRBV10-1 with TRBJ2-7, with 8 bases identical to TRBD2. J lost 3 bases, V lost 9 bases, and 13 bases had no gene match. From germline, CDR1 is WNHNN and CDR2 SYGVQD (reference sequence). The CDR3 extends over 15 amino acids. The CDR3 bases are TGCGCCAGGGGTGGCCCATTTAGCGGGGACTACGAGCAGTACTTC. Translation: CARGGPFSGDYEQYF.

V is TRBV5-1 and J is TRBJ2-7; D remains ambiguous. The length of the CDR3 is 13 residues. CDR1 is SGHRS and CDR2 is YFSETQ in the germline V gene. Between the trimmed V and J ends, which lost 3 bases and 6 bases, there was a span of 13 bases. CDR3 in DNA: TGCGCCAGCAGCTCGCAGGATGAATGCGAGCAGTACTTC. It yields the protein CASSSQDECEQYF. The variable domain in full, completed from reference TRBV5-1 and TRBJ2-7, reads KAGVTQTPRYLIKTRGQQVTLSCSPISGHRSVSWYQQTPGQGLQFLFEYFSETQRNKGNFPGRFSGRQFSNSRSEMNVSTLELGDSALYLCASSSQDECEQYFGPGTRLTVT.

The chain links TRBV4-3 to TRBJ2-1; weak D call: TRBD2 (5 bases). The CDR3 covers 18 residues. V lost 1 base and J 0 bases, leaving 16 bases between the germline ends. Germline assignment: CDR1 LGHNA and CDR2 YSLEER. CDR3 DNA sequence: TGCGCCAGCAGCCAAGTTCCGCCAAGGACTCGCTCCTACAATGAGCAGTTCTTC. Protein product: CASSQVPPRTRSYNEQFF.

As regards this clonotype: This may come from a read error, since a much larger clone is one base off. V is TRBV7-2 and J is TRBJ2-5, with 11 bases fitting TRBD2. The J call may be in error: the DNA end matches TRBJ2-7 better. Germline assignment: CDR1 SGHTA and CDR2 FQGNSA. The CDR3 is 15 residues long. The CDR3 coding sequence is TGTGCCAGCAGCCCTGTAGCGGGAGGGCACTACGAGCAGTACTTC. It translates to CASSPVAGGHYEQYF.

The chain has TRBV12-3 or TRBV12-4 and TRBJ1-5; the D gene is possibly TRBD1 (5 bases). This CDR3 spans 15 amino acids. V was clipped by 3 bases and J by 0 bases, with 9 bases between them. CDR3: CASSFQGSSNQPQHF. The CDR3 DNA follows: TGTGCCAGCAGTTTTCAGGGCAGTAGCAATCAGCCCCAGCATTTT.

Regarding this clonotype: Being one base from a much bigger clone, this may be a read error. The rearrangement links TRBV6-2 or TRBV6-3 to TRBJ2-3; D is possibly TRBD2 (5 bases). Germline loops: CDR1 MNHEY, CDR2 SVGEGT. The CDR3 has 13 amino acids. The CDR3 here is CANSFDYTDTQYF. CDR3 DNA: TGTGCCAACAGTTTCGACTACACAGATACGCAGTATTTT.

V is TRBV5-6 and J is TRBJ2-1, with D perhaps TRBD2 (6 bases). The germline V gene encodes CDR1 SGHDT and CDR2 YYEEEE. The CDR3 sequence is 15 residues long. V lost 2 bases, J lost 8 bases, and 17 bases lay in between. CDR3 loop: CASSFRGGRGDEQFF. The CDR3 nucleotides are TGTGCCAGCAGCTTCCGCGGAGGGCGAGGGGATGAGCAGTTCTTC.

As DNA, the CDR3 is TGTGCCATCACCTCAGCGGGACAACCCACAGATACGCAGTATTTT. Protein: CAITSAGQPTDTQYF. The gene calls are TRBV28 and TRBJ2-3, with D possibly being TRBD2 (7 bases). The CDR3 has 15 residues. CDR1 and CDR2 (germline): MDHEN, SYDVKM. With 10 bases removed from V and 2 bases from J, the gap between germline ends came to 19 bases.

This clonotype has only a few counts. The chain has TRBV20-1 and TRBJ2-5; D is unresolved. CDR3 length: 12 residues. V was trimmed by 5 bases and J by 5 bases, leaving 12 bases between them. CDR1 DFQATT and CDR2 SNEGSKA come from the germline V gene (reference sequence). Here the CDR3 DNA reads TGCAGTGCTCCGGGCGAAACGGAGACCCAGTACTTC. It is translated as CSAPGETETQYF.

Here the CDR3 DNA reads TGTGCCAGCAGGACAGGGGGCGGAGGAGATACGCAGTATTTT. This codes for CASRTGGGGDTQYF. The gene calls are TRBV6-6 and TRBJ2-3, with TRBD1 identical over 10 bases. The CDR3 has 14 amino acids. V lost 6 bases and J lost 5; bases outside the gene matches: 5. Germline-derived CDR1 and CDR2 are MNHNY and SVGAGI (reference sequence).

This chain uses TRBV27 with TRBJ2-7; D possibly uses TRBD1 or TRBD2 (5 bases each). The CDR3 consists of 14 residues. Between the trimmed V and J ends, which lost 3 bases and 7 bases, there was a span of 16 bases. Germline loops: CDR1 MNHEY, CDR2 SMNVEV (reference sequence). The CDR3 DNA sequence: TGTGCCAGCAGTTTCGCAGGGAGTTACAATGAGCAGTACTTC. It codes for CASSFAGSYNEQYF.